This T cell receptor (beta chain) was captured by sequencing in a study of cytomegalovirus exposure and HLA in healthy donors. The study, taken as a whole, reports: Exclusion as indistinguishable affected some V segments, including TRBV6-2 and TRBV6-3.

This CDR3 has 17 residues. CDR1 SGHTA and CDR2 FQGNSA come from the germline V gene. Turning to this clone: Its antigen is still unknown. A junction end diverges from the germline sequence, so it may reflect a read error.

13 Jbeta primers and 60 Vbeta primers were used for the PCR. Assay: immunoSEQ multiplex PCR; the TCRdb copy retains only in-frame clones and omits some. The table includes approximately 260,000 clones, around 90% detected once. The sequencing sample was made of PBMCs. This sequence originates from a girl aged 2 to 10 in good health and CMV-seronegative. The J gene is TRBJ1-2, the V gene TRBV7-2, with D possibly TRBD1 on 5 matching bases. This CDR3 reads CAGSYSARQGPNYGYTF. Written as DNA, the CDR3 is TGTGCCGGCAGCTACAGCGCGCGGCAGGGCCCCAACTATGGCTACACCTTC.